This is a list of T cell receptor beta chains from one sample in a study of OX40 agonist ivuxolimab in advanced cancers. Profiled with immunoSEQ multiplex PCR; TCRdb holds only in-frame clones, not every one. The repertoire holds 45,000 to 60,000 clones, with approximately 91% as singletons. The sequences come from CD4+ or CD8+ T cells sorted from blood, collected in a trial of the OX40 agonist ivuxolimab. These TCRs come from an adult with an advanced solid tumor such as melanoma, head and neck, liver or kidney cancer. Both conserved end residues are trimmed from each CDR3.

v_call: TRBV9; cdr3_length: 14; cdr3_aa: ASSVVQSSMNTEAF
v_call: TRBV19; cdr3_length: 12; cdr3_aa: ASSAGLNSYEQY
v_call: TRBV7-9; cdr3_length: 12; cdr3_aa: ASSFGENTGELF
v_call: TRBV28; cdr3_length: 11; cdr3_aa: ASSFRVDNEQF
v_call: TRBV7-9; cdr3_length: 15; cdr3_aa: ASSLVEVAESYNEQF
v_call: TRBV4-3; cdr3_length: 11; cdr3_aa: ASSQDIRETQY
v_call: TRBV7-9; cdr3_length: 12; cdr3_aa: ASSQATGLETQY
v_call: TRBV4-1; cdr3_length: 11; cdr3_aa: ASSQDPAGELF
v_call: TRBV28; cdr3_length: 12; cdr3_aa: ASSFPTERETQY
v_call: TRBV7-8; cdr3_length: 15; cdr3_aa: ASSLVVGRDTGNTIY
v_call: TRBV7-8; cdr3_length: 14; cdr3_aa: ASSSPTGGPDNEQF
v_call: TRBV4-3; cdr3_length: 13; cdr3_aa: ASSQDRRSGNTIY
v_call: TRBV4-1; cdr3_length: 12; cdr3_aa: ASSQDLSFNEQF
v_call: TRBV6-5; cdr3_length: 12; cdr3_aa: ASSPPTGGYEQY
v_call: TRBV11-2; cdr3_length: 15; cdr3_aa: ASSAGFGRADTDTQY
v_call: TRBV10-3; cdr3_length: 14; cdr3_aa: ASSGTGGSGANVLT
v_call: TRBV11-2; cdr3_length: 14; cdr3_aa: ASSFGSGSRADTQY
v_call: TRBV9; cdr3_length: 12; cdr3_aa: ASSRTSVQETQY
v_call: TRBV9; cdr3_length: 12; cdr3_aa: ASSVSLAKNIQY
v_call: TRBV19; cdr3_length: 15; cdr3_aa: ASSMSAGSGRAGEQY
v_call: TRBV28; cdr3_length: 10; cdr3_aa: AIIRRGTEAF
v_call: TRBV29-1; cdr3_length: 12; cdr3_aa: SVEGLAGDNEQF
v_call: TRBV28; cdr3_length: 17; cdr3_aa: ASSSSPDSPHIGETEAF
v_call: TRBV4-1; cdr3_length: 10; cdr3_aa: ASSQDRNEQY
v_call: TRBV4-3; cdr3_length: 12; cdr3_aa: ASSQVPGTYEQY
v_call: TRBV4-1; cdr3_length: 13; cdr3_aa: ASSLSSLLTYEQY
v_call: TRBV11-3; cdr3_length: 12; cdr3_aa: ASQRRWSSYEQY
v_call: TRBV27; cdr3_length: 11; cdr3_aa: ASSGGTTYEQY
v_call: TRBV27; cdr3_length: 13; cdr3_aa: ASSLSPSGDYEQY
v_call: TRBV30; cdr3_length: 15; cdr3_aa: AWSGWDSGRSHNEQF
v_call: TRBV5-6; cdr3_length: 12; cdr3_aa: ASSLEDRMYGYT
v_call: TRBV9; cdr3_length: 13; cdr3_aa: ASSERDRGDTEAF
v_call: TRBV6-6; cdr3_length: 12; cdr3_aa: ASSYFGDSYEQY
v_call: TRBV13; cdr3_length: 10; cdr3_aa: ASGTPTDTQY
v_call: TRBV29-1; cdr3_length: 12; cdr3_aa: SAMDPHGTDTQY
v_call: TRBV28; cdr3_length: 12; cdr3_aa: ASSLLIPGGEQF
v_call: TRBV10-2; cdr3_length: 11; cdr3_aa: ASSVLLSYEQY
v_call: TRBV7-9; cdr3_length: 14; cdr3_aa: ASSSGTSGSPYEQY
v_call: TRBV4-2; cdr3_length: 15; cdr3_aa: ASSHLATGDYRDEQF
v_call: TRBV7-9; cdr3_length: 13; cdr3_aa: ASTHPGQGGYGYT
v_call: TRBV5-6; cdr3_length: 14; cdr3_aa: ASSNVAVLNTGELF
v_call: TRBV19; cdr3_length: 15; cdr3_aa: ASSIDSGTYSYNEQF
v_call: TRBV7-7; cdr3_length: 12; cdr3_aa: ASSLVLGGGEQY
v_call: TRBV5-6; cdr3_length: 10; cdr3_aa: ASSLGTSEQF